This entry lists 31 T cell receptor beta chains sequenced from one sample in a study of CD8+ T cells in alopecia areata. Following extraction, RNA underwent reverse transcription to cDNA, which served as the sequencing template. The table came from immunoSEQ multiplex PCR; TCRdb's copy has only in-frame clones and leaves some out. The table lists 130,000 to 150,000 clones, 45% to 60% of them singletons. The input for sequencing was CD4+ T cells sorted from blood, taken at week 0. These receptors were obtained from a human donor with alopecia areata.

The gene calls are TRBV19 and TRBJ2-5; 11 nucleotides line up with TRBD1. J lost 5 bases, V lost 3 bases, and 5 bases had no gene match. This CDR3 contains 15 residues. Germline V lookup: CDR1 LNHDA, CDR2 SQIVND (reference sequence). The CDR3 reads CASSIWGQGVETQYF. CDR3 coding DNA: TGTGCCAGTAGTATTTGGGGACAGGGGGTCGAGACCCAGTACTTC.

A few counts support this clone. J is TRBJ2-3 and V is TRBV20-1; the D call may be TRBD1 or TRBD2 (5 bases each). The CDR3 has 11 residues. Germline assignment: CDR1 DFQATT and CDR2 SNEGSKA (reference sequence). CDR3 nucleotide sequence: TGCAGCGGGACGAGCACAGATACGCAGTATTTT. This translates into CSGTSTDTQYF.

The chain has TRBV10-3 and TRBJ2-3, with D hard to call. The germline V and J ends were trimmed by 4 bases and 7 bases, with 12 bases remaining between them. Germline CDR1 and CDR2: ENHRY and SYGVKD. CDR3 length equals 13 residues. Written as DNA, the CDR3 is TGTGCCATCAGTGCGGACCAGGCAAATACGCAGTATTTT. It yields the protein CAISADQANTQYF.

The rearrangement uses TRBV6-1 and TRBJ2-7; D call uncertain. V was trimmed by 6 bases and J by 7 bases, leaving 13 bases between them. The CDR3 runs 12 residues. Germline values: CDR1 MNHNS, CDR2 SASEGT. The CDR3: CASSQRLREQYF. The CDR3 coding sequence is TGTGCCAGCAGCCAAAGACTTCGGGAGCAGTACTTC.

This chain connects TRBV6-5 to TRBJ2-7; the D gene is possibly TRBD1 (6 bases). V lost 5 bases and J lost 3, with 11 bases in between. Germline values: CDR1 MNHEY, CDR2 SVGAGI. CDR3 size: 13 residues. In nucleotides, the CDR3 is TGTGCCAGCAGTACAGGACAGCGCTACGAGCAGTACTTC. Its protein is CASSTGQRYEQYF.

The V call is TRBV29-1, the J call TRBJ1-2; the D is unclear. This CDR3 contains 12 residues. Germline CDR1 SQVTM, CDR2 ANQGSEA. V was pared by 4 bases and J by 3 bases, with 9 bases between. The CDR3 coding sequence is TGCAGCGTTGGTGGGGTCGACTATGGCTACACCTTC. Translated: CSVGGVDYGYTF.

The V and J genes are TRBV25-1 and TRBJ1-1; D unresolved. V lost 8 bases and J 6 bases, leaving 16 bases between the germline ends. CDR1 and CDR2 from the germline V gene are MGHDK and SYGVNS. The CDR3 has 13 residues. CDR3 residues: CASEPLSKAEAFF. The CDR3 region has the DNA TGTGCCAGCGAACCCCTTTCAAAGGCTGAAGCTTTCTTT.

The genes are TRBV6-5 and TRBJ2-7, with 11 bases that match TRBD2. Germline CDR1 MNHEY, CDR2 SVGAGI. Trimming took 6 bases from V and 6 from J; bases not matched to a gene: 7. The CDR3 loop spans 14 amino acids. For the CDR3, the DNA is TGTGCCAGCAGCTTACTAGCGGGAGCGAGCGAGCAGTACTTC. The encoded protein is CASSLLAGASEQYF.

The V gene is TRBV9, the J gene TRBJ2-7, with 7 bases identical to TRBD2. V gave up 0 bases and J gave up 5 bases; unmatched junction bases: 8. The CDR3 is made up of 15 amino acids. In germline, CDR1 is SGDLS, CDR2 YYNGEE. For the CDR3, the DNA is TGTGCCAGCAGCGTAGAAGGGCGGGAGTTCGACGAGCAGTACTTC. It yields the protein CASSVEGREFDEQYF.

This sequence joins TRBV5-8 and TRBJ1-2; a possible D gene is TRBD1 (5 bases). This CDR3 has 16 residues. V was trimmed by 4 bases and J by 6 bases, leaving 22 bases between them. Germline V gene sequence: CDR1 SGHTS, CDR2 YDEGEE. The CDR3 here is CASSLFLGPERDGYTF. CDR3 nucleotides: TGTGCCAGCAGCCTCTTTCTGGGGCCCGAACGGGATGGCTACACCTTC.

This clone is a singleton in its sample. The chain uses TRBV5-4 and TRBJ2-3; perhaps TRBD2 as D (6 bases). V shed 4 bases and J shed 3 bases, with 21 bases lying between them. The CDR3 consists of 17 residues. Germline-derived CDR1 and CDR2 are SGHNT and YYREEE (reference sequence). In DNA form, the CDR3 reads TGTGCCAGCAGCCCTCGATGGAGGGTCAGTCCGACAGATACGCAGTATTTT. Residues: CASSPRWRVSPTDTQYF.

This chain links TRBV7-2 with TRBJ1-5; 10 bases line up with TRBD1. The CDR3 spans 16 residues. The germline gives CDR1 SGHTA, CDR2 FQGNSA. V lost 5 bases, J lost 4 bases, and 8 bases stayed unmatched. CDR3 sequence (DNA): TGTGCCAGCAGCAACCGGGACAGGGGCGATAATCAGCCCCAGCATTTT. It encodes CASSNRDRGDNQPQHF.

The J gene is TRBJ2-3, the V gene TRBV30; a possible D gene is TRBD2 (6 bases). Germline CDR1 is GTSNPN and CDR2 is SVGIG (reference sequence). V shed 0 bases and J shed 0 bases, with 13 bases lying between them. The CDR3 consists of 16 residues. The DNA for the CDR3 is TGTGCCTGGAGTGTCAATAGCGGAACTAGCACAGATACGCAGTATTTT. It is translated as CAWSVNSGTSTDTQYF.

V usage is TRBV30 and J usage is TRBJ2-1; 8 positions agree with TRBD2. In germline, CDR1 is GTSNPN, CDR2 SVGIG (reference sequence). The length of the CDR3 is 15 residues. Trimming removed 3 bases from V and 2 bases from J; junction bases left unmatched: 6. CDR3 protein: CAWRVSGTPYNEQFF. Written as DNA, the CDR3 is TGTGCCTGGAGGGTTAGCGGGACGCCCTACAATGAGCAGTTCTTC.

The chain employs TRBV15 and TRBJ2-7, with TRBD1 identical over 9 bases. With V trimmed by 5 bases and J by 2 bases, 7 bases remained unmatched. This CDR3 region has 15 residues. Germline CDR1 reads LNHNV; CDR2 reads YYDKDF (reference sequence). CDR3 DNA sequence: TGTGCCACCAGCGGAGGGGGACAGGGCGCCTACGAGCAGTACTTC. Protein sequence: CATSGGGQGAYEQYF.

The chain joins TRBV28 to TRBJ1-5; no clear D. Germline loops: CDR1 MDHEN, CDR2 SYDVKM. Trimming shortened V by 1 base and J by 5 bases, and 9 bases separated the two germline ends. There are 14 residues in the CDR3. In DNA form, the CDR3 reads TGTGCCAGCAGTTTATTTGGATCCCATCAGCCCCAGCATTTT. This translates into CASSLFGSHQPQHF.

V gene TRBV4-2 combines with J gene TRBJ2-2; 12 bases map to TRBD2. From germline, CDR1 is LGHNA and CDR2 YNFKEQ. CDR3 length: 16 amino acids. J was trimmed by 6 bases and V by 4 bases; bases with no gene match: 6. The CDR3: CASSLGLAGRSGELFF. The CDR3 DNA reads TGTGCCAGCAGCCTTGGACTAGCGGGAAGATCCGGGGAGCTGTTTTTT.

This CDR3 reads CASSHPQTSDQETQYF. DNA for the CDR3: TGTGCCAGCAGCCATCCTCAGACTAGCGACCAAGAGACCCAGTACTTC. This chain connects TRBV4-2 to TRBJ2-5; TRBD2 agrees at 8 bases. CDR1 is LGHNA, CDR2 YNFKEQ, per germline. J lost 0 bases, V lost 3 bases, and 6 bases had no gene match. CDR3 length equals 16 residues.

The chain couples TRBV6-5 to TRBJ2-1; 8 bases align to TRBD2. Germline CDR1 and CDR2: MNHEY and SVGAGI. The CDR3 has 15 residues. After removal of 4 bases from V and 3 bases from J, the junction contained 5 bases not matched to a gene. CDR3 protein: CASSSSGRFYNEQFF. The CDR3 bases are TGTGCCAGCAGTTCCAGCGGGAGATTCTACAATGAGCAGTTCTTC.

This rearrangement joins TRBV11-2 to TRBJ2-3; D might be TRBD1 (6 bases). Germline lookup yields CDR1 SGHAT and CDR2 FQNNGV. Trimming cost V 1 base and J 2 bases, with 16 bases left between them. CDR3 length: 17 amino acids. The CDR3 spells CASSLGRRGGFTDTQYF. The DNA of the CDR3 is TGTGCCAGCAGCTTAGGGCGAAGAGGGGGTTTCACAGATACGCAGTATTTT.

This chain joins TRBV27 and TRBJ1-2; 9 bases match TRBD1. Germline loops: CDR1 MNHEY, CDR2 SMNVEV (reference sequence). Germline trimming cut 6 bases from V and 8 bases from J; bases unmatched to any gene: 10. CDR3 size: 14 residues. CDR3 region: CASRSGQGTPGYTF. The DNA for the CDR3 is TGTGCCAGCAGATCGGGACAGGGTACTCCCGGCTACACCTTC.

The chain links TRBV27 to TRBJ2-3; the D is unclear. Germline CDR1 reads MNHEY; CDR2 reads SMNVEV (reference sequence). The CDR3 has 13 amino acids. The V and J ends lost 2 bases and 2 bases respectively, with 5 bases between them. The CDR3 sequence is CASSLVFTDTQYF. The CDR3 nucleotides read TGTGCCAGCAGTTTAGTATTCACAGATACGCAGTATTTT.

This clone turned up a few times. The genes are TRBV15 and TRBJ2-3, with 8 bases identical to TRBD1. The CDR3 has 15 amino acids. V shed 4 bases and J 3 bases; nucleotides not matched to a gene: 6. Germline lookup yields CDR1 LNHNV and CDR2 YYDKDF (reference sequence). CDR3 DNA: TGTGCCACCAGCATGGTAGGACAGGGAACAGATACGCAGTATTTT. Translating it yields CATSMVGQGTDTQYF.

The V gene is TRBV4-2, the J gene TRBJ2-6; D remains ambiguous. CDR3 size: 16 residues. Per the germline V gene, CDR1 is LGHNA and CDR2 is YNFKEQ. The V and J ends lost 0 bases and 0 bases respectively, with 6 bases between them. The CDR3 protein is CASSQEGNSGANVLTF. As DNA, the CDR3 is TGTGCCAGCAGCCAAGAGGGAAACTCTGGGGCCAACGTCCTGACTTTC.

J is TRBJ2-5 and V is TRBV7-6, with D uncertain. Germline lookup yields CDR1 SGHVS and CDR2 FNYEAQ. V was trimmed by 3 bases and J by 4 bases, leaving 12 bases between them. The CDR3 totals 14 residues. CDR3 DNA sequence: TGTGCCAGCAGCTTTAGTAGAAGAGTAGAGACCCAGTACTTC. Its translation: CASSFSRRVETQYF.

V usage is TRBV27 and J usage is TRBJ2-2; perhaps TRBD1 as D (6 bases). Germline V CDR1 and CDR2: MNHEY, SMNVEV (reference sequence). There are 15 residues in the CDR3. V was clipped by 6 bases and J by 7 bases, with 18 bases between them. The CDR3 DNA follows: TGTGCCAGCAGCTCCCACAGGGAAGAAGACGGGGAGCTGTTTTTT. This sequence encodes CASSSHREEDGELFF.

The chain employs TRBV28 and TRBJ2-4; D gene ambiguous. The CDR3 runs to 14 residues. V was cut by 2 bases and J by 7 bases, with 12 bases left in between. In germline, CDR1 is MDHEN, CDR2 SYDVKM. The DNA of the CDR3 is TGTGCCAGCAGTTTACCTACGACTTGGAACATTCAGTACTTC. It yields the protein CASSLPTTWNIQYF.

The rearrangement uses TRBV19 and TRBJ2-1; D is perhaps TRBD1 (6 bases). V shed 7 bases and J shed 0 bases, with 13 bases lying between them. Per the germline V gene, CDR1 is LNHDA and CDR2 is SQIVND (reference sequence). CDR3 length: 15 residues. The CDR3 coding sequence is TGTGCCAGTAATGGGGCAGGGGTCTCCTACAATGAGCAGTTCTTC. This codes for CASNGAGVSYNEQFF.

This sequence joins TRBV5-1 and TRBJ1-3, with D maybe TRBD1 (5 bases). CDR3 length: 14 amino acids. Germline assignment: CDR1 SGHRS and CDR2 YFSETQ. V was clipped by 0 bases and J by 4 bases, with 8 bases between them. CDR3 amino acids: CASSLVGQGNTIYF. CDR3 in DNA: TGCGCCAGCAGCTTGGTTGGACAAGGAAACACCATATATTTT.

CDR3 residues: CASSQGDGLAGEETQYF. DNA of the CDR3: TGCGCCAGCAGCCAAGGGGACGGACTAGCCGGAGAAGAGACCCAGTACTTC. V gene TRBV4-1 combines with J gene TRBJ2-5; 8 nucleotides line up with TRBD2. The CDR3 is made up of 17 amino acids. Trimming removed 1 base from V and 3 bases from J; junction bases left unmatched: 10. Germline CDR1 and CDR2: MGHRA and YSYEKL.

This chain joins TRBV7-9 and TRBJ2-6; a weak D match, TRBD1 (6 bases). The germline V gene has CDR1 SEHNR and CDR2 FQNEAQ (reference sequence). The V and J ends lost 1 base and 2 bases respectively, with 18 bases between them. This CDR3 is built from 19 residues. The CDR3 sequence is CASSLGKWTDLAGANVLTF. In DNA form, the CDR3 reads TGTGCCAGCAGCTTAGGGAAGTGGACAGACCTCGCTGGGGCCAACGTCCTGACTTTC.